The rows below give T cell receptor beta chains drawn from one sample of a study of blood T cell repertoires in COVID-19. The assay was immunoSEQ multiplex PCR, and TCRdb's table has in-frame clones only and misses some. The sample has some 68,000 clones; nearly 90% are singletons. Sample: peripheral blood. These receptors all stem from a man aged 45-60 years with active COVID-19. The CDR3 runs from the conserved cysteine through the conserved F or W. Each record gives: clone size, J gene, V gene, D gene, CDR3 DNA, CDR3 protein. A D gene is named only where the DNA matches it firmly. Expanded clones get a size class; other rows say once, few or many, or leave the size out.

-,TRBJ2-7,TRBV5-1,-,TGCGCCAGCAGCTTTCGGGAACCAGCCCAAAACGAGCAGTACTTC,CASSFREPAQNEQYF
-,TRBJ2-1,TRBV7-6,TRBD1,TGTGCCAGCAGCACCCGGACAGGGGGCTCCTACAATGAGCAGTTCTTC,CASSTRTGGSYNEQFF
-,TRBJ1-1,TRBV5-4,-,TGTGCCAGCAGCCGGGGGGGGGCTAACACTGAAGCTTTCTTT,CASSRGGANTEAFF
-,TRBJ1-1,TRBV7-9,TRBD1,TGTGCCAGCAGCTTTCGGACAGGGGACACTGAAGCTTTCTTT,CASSFRTGDTEAFF
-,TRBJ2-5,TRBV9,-,TGTGCCAGCAGCGTAGCTAGTAGGGGTGAGACCCAGTACTTC,CASSVASRGETQYF
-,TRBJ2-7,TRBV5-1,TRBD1,TGCGCCATCCCGGGACAGGGGGCCTACGAGCAGTACTTC,CAIPGQGAYEQYF
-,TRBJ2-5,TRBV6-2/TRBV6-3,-,TGTGCCAGCAGCAAACCCTCGCAAAGACTGGACTTC,CASSKPSQRLDF
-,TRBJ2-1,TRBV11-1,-,TGTGCCAGCAGCTTGACAGCGACCCTCTCCTACAATGAGCAGTTCTTC,CASSLTATLSYNEQFF
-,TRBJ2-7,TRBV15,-,TGTGCCACGCGGGCTGGGGGGGGCTGGAACGAGCAGTACTTC,CATRAGGGWNEQYF
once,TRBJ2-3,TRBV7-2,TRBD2,TGTGCCAGCAGCTTAGGAAGGTCGAGCGGGGGGGCAGATACGCAGTATTTT,CASSLGRSSGGADTQYF
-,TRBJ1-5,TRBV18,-,TGTGCCAGCTCACCACCGGACAGTTATAGCAATCAGCCCCAGCATTTT,CASSPPDSYSNQPQHF
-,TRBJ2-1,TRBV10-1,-,TGCGCCAGCAGTCCGGGACACAACTCCTACAATGAGCAGTTCTTC,CASSPGHNSYNEQFF
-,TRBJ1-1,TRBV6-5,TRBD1,TGTGCCTGTGTACAGGGGACGGTAGACACTGAAGCTTTCTTT,CACVQGTVDTEAFF
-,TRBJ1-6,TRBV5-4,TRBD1,TGTGCCAGCAGCTCGGGACAGGGGTTATATAATTCACCCCTCCACTTT,CASSSGQGLYNSPLHF
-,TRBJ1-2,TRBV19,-,TGTGCCAGTTTACCTACAGGGATAGCTAACTATGGCTACACCTTC,CASLPTGIANYGYTF
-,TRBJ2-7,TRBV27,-,TGTGCCAGCAGTTTGCGGACTGCTGGATACGAGCAGTACTTC,CASSLRTAGYEQYF
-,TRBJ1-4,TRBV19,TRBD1,TGTGCCGGCCGACAGGACAGGAGTGAAAAACTGTTTTTT,CAGRQDRSEKLFF
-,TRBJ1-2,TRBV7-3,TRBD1,TGTGCCAGCAGCCCAGGGGGAGTGTACTATGGCTACACCTTC,CASSPGGVYYGYTF
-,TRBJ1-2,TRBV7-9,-,TGTGCCAGCAGCCCAACGGTTGAGAGCAGGGTAAACTATGGCTACACCTTC,CASSPTVESRVNYGYTF
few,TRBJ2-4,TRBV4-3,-,TGCGCCAGCAGCCAGGGACTGACAGGGACCGGGAACATTCAGTACTTC,CASSQGLTGTGNIQYF
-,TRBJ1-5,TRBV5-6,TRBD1,TGTGCCAGCAGCTTGGGGCAGGGGGCTCAGCCCCAGCATTTT,CASSLGQGAQPQHF
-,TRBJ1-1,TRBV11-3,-,TGTGCCAGCAGCTTAGACTTCGGCACTGAAGCTTTCTTT,CASSLDFGTEAFF
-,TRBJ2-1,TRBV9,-,TGTGCCAGCAGCGAAGGCGGGGGCCCCTACAATGAGCAGTTCTTC,CASSEGGGPYNEQFF
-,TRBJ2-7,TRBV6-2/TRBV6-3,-,TGTGCCAGCAGCGACCCGGGGGGCTTCGAGCAGTACTTC,CASSDPGGFEQYF
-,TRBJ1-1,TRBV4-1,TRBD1,TGCGCCAGCAGCAAAACAGGGGCAGTGGGCACTGAAGCTTTCTTT,CASSKTGAVGTEAFF
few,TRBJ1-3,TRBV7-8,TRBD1,TGTGCCAGCACCAAGGGACAGGCTGAAGCCACCATATATTTT,CASTKGQAEATIYF
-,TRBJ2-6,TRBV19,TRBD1,TGTGCCAGTAGTACGACAGGGGCCGGGGCCAACGTCCTGACTTTC,CASSTTGAGANVLTF
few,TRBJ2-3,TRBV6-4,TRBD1,TGTGCCAGCAGTGACTCCGGGACAGGGGGCGCAGATACGCAGTATTTT,CASSDSGTGGADTQYF
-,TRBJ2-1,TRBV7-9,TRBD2,TGTGCCAGCAGCTCCGACCGGGCTAGCGGGTACTACAATGAGCAGTTCTTC,CASSSDRASGYYNEQFF
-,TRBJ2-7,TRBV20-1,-,TGCAGTGCTAGTTTAAGCGGTTACGAGCAGTACTTC,CSASLSGYEQYF
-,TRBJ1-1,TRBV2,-,TGTGCCAGCAAAAGGGCCCTCCGGGGGGGGGAAACTGAAGCTTTCTTT,CASKRALRGGETEAFF
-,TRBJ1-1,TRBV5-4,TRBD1,TGTGCCAGCAGCCCGGGGACAGGGGGCGCAGGCACTGAAGCTTTCTTT,CASSPGTGGAGTEAFF
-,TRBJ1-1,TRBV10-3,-,TGTGCCATCAGCCAAGACAGGAACACTGAAGCTTTCTTT,CAISQDRNTEAFF
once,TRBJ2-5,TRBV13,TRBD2,TGTGCCAGCAGCTTAGGGTCTAGCGGTGGGTATAATACGGAGACCCAGTACTTC,CASSLGSSGGYNTETQYF
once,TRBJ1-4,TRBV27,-,TGTGCCAGCAGTTTATATCCTTATCCCGGACAGCCTCTTAATGAAAAACTGTTTTTT,CASSLYPYPGQPLNEKLFF
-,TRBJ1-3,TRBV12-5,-,TGTGCTAGTGGTCCCAGGGTAGGTGGAAACACCATATATTTT,CASGPRVGGNTIYF
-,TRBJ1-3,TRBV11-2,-,TGTGCCAGCAGATCCCTATTGCGGGGCTCTGGAAACACCATATATTTT,CASRSLLRGSGNTIYF
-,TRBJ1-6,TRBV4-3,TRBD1,TGCGCCAGCAGCCAGACAGGGCAATATAATTCACCCCTCCACTTT,CASSQTGQYNSPLHF
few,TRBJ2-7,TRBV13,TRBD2,TGTGCCAGCAGCACCCTAGCGGGCTCCTCCTACGAGCAGTACTTC,CASSTLAGSSYEQYF
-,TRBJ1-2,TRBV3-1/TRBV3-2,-,TGTGCCAGCAGCCAGGGCAGGGATGGCTACACCTTC,CASSQGRDGYTF
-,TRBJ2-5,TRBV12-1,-,TGTGCCAGCAGCTTTGAATCGCGGGGGGCCCGGGGGGAGACCCAGTACTTC,CASSFESRGARGETQYF
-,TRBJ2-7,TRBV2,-,TGTGCCAGCAGCCGGGATTACGGGGGACGGGAGCAGTACTTC,CASSRDYGGREQYF
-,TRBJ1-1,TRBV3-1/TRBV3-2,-,TGTGCCAGCAGCGCCTGGGGAGGGACTGAAGCTTTCTTT,CASSAWGGTEAFF
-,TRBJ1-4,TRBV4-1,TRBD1,TGCGCCAGCAGCCAGGAGCGTATAGGGACAGCAAATGAAAAACTGTTTTTT,CASSQERIGTANEKLFF
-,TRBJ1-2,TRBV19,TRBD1,TGTGCCAGTAGGAGCCCGGGACAGGGAGGGAAGTTCTATGGCTACACCTTC,CASRSPGQGGKFYGYTF
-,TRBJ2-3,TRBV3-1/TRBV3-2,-,TGTGCCAGCAGCCAAGACTATAGCACAGATACGCAGTATTTT,CASSQDYSTDTQYF
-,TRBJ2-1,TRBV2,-,TGTGCCAGCAGCCTAGACAGGTTCATTAGTGAAAAGGAGCAGTTCTTC,CASSLDRFISEKEQFF
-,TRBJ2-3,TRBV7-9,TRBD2,TGTGCCAGCAGCTTAGTTGGGGGGGGCACAGATACGCAGTATTTT,CASSLVGGGTDTQYF
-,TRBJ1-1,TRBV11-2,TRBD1,TGTGCCAGCAGCCAGGGGGCGCAGTACACTGAAGCTTTCTTT,CASSQGAQYTEAFF